These 25 T cell receptor beta chains were sequenced from one sample in a study of blood T cell repertoires in COVID-19. Sequencing used immunoSEQ multiplex PCR; TCRdb keeps in-frame clones, though not all of them. The table shows 150,000 to 200,000 clones, with 80% to 85% occurring only once. Material for sequencing was peripheral blood. These receptors were taken from a woman aged 70-85 years with COVID-19, enrolled during active disease.

This clone appeared once. The chain joins TRBV27 to TRBJ1-2, with 8 bases identical to TRBD1. CDR1 and CDR2 from the germline V gene are MNHEY and SMNVEV (reference sequence). This CDR3 comprises 17 residues. J gave up 0 bases and V 4 bases, and 10 bases lay outside the gene matches. The CDR3 spells CASSSRTGTITNYGYTF. DNA for the CDR3: TGTGCCAGCAGTTCCCGGACAGGGACGATTACTAACTATGGCTACACCTTC.

V usage is TRBV3-1 (or the pseudogene TRBV3-2) and J usage is TRBJ1-1; TRBD1 matches 7 bases. Germline V CDR1 and CDR2: LGHDT, YNNKEL (reference sequence). V lost 0 bases and J lost 0; bases outside the gene matches: 1. The CDR3 contains 15 residues. The CDR3 sequence is CASSQEDRVNTEAFF. Written as DNA, the CDR3 is TGTGCCAGCAGCCAAGAAGACAGGGTGAACACTGAAGCTTTCTTT.

The rearrangement uses TRBV10-3 and TRBJ2-5; D is possibly TRBD1 (6 bases). V lost 6 bases to trimming and J lost 5 bases, with 10 bases between them. Per germline, CDR1 ENHRY and CDR2 SYGVKD. This CDR3 is 12 amino acids long. CDR3: CAIRGAGETQYF. The DNA for the CDR3 is TGTGCCATCAGGGGGGCAGGGGAGACCCAGTACTTC.

With regard to this clone: The same CDR3 is also encoded by other DNA sequences in this sample. This chain joins TRBV7-2 and TRBJ2-5; 10 bases match TRBD1. CDR1 and CDR2 from the germline V gene are SGHTA and FQGNSA. V shed 5 bases, J shed 5 bases, and the junction held 8 bases outside the gene matches. The CDR3 has 15 amino acids. The CDR3 nucleotides read TGTGCCAGCAGCCCAGACAGGGGGCGGCAGGAGACCCAGTACTTC. Translating it yields CASSPDRGRQETQYF.

The table lists this clone with a count of one. V gene TRBV19 combines with J gene TRBJ1-2, with 8 bases lining up with TRBD1. Looked up from germline, CDR1 is LNHDA and CDR2 is SQIVND (reference sequence). The CDR3 consists of 14 residues. Trimming cost V 6 bases and J 4 bases; bases outside gene matches: 7. The CDR3 DNA follows: TGTGCCAGTAGCCCGGGACAGGCCCCCTATGGCTACACCTTC. Encoded protein: CASSPGQAPYGYTF.

The V call is TRBV10-1, the J call TRBJ2-1; D is unresolved. Trimming removed 5 bases at V and 2 bases at J, with 7 bases between. CDR1 WNHNN and CDR2 SYGVQD come from the germline V gene (reference sequence). The CDR3 sequence is 13 residues long. The CDR3 protein is CASSLPPYNEQFF. In DNA form, the CDR3 reads TGCGCCAGCAGTCTACCACCCTACAATGAGCAGTTCTTC.

This clone was observed a handful of times. The chain links TRBV3-1 (or the pseudogene TRBV3-2) to TRBJ2-3; tentatively, D is TRBD2 (6 bases). V was shortened by 2 bases and J by 0 bases, with 18 bases between the two germline ends. Looked up from germline, CDR1 is LGHDT and CDR2 is YNNKEL (reference sequence). The CDR3 has 18 residues. The CDR3 loop reads CASSQWSGGRGSTDTQYF. CDR3 in DNA: TGTGCCAGCAGCCAATGGAGCGGCGGGCGGGGTAGCACAGATACGCAGTATTTT.

The CDR3 DNA follows: TGTGCCAGCTCTTCGGGGGTAACGACGGGGAGCTATGGCTACACCTTC. Its translation: CASSSGVTTGSYGYTF. The chain uses TRBV28 and TRBJ1-2, with D tentatively TRBD1 (5 bases). CDR3 size: 16 residues. Deletions cut 8 bases from V and 4 bases from J, with 23 bases between. Looked up from germline, CDR1 is MDHEN and CDR2 is SYDVKM.

The chain is built from TRBV29-1 and TRBJ1-5, with TRBD1 as a possible D gene (5 bases). CDR1 is SQVTM and CDR2 is ANQGSEA in the germline V gene. V lost 4 bases and J 6 bases, leaving 13 bases between the germline ends. CDR3 size: 13 residues. CDR3 protein: CSVVGQGGQPQHF. Written as DNA, the CDR3 is TGCAGCGTTGTGGGGCAGGGAGGTCAGCCCCAGCATTTT.

This clone was observed once. V and J are TRBV5-5 and TRBJ2-7; possible D gene TRBD1, 6 bases. V lost 2 bases, J lost 4 bases, and 13 bases lay in between. Germline assignment: CDR1 SGHKS and CDR2 YYEKEE (reference sequence). The CDR3 is made up of 14 amino acids. The CDR3 nucleotides read TGTGCCAGCAGCTTCGACCTACAGGGTTACGAGCAGTACTTC. Amino acids: CASSFDLQGYEQYF.

The V call is TRBV5-1, the J call TRBJ1-6; D gene ambiguous. Looked up from germline, CDR1 is SGHRS and CDR2 is YFSETQ. V was pared by 9 bases and J by 9 bases, with 13 bases between. The CDR3 runs 12 residues. CDR3 DNA: TGCGCCACCCCCGGTGAGTGTTCACCCCTCCACTTT. This translates into CATPGECSPLHF.

The rearrangement joins TRBV9 to TRBJ1-1; D gene unclear. V was trimmed by 1 base and J by 5 bases, leaving 12 bases between them. The CDR3 has 14 residues. CDR1 is SGDLS, CDR2 YYNGEE, per germline. For the CDR3, the DNA is TGTGCCAGCAGCGTAATCCCGAGGGAAACTGAAGCTTTCTTT. It is translated as CASSVIPRETEAFF.

CDR3 sequence reads: CASSQHTRQGSGELFF. The CDR3, as DNA: TGTGCCAGCAGCCAGCATACGCGACAGGGGTCCGGGGAGCTGTTTTTT. The V call is TRBV3-1 (or the pseudogene TRBV3-2), the J call TRBJ2-2, with 8 positions matching TRBD1. CDR3 length: 16 residues. Trimming cost V 3 bases and J 6 bases; bases outside gene matches: 9. Germline V lookup: CDR1 LGHDT, CDR2 YNNKEL (reference sequence).

This chain joins TRBV3-1 (or the pseudogene TRBV3-2) and TRBJ1-1, with D maybe TRBD1 (6 bases). Germline CDR1 is LGHDT and CDR2 is YNNKEL (reference sequence). V lost 3 bases, J lost 11 bases, and 16 bases lay in between. The CDR3 has 13 amino acids. CDR3: CASSQGDRSAAFF. For the CDR3, the DNA is TGTGCCAGCAGCCAGGGAGACAGGTCCGCGGCTTTCTTT.

The sample holds one count of this clone. The gene calls are TRBV28 and TRBJ1-4; D possibly corresponds to TRBD1 (6 bases). The ends were cut back, 5 bases at V and 5 bases at J, with 12 bases in the middle. The germline CDR1 and CDR2 sequences are MDHEN and SYDVKM. The CDR3 has 14 amino acids. The CDR3 region has the DNA TGTGCCAGCAGTGAAACAGGGTCGAATGAAAAACTGTTTTTT. This codes for CASSETGSNEKLFF.

This chain uses TRBV27 with TRBJ2-1, with 7 bases that match TRBD2. CDR1 is MNHEY and CDR2 is SMNVEV in the germline V gene (reference sequence). Trimming cost V 3 bases and J 2 bases; bases outside gene matches: 13. The CDR3 has 18 residues. DNA for the CDR3: TGTGCCAGCAGTTTCCGGACTGGCGGGGGTCACCCCTACAATGAGCAGTTCTTC. As protein: CASSFRTGGGHPYNEQFF.

This clone was seen only once. The germline gene is not matched at one end of the junction; a read error may be the cause. The chain links TRBV9 to TRBJ2-2, with D tentatively TRBD1 (5 bases). CDR1 SGDLS and CDR2 YYNGEE come from the germline V gene. The CDR3 contains 16 residues. The CDR3 loop reads CASRVGTGANTGELFF. The CDR3 bases are TGTGCCAGCCGCGTCGGAACAGGCGCGAACACCGGGGAGCTGTTTTTT.

The chain recombines TRBV6-5 with TRBJ1-1; D remains unclear. The CDR3 covers 10 residues. With 6 bases removed from V and 8 bases from J, the gap between germline ends came to 7 bases. Per the germline V gene, CDR1 is MNHEY and CDR2 is SVGAGI. The CDR3 protein is CASRSGEAFF. The CDR3 DNA sequence: TGTGCCAGCAGGTCGGGGGAAGCTTTCTTT.

This clone came up a few times. This rearrangement joins TRBV9 to TRBJ2-3; 7 nucleotides match TRBD2. The length of the CDR3 is 17 residues. Germline assignment: CDR1 SGDLS and CDR2 YYNGEE. V shed 3 bases, J shed 0 bases, and the junction held 10 bases outside the gene matches. The DNA of the CDR3 is TGTGCCAGCAGCGGCCCCCACGGGAGGACTAGCACAGATACGCAGTATTTT. Translating gives CASSGPHGRTSTDTQYF.

J is TRBJ2-1 and V is TRBV6-5; 7 nucleotides agree with TRBD2. J gave up 5 bases and V 6 bases, and 10 bases lay outside the gene matches. CDR3 size: 15 residues. Germline values: CDR1 MNHEY, CDR2 SVGAGI. The CDR3 protein is CASSHWGRADNEQFF. The CDR3 DNA reads TGTGCCAGCAGCCATTGGGGGAGGGCCGACAATGAGCAGTTCTTC.

The chain uses TRBV29-1 and TRBJ2-2; TRBD2 agrees at 16 bases. Germline V CDR1 and CDR2: SQVTM, ANQGSEA. With V trimmed by 7 bases and J by 4 bases, 6 bases remained unmatched. The CDR3 runs 16 residues. In DNA form, the CDR3 reads TGCAGCGCAACCGGGACTAGCGGGAGGGCCACCGGGGAGCTGTTTTTT. Encoded protein: CSATGTSGRATGELFF.

The chain has TRBV27 and TRBJ2-2; TRBD2 aligns across 7 bases. This CDR3 is built from 16 residues. Germline CDR1 is MNHEY and CDR2 is SMNVEV (reference sequence). The V and J ends lost 5 bases and 5 bases, in that order; junction bases with no gene match: 11. The CDR3 sequence is CASSRGVQRDTGELFF. In DNA form, the CDR3 reads TGTGCCAGCAGTCGAGGGGTCCAGCGGGATACCGGGGAGCTGTTTTTT.

This chain connects TRBV27 to TRBJ2-7; TRBD1 might be the D (5 bases). Germline-derived CDR1 and CDR2 are MNHEY and SMNVEV (reference sequence). V lost 6 bases and J 3 bases, leaving 18 bases between the germline ends. The CDR3 totals 15 residues. CDR3 in DNA: TGTGCCAGCAGAATAGGGGCCGGGCCTTTCTACGAGCAGTACGTC. This codes for CASRIGAGPFYEQYV.

The chain uses TRBV27 and TRBJ1-4; 8 bases agree with TRBD1. Germline lookup yields CDR1 MNHEY and CDR2 SMNVEV (reference sequence). The CDR3 loop spans 16 amino acids. V shed 2 bases, J shed 2 bases, and the junction held 4 bases outside the gene matches. The CDR3 DNA follows: TGTGCCAGCAGTTTACAGCCAGGGGGCACTAATGAAAAACTGTTTTTT. Translated, it gives CASSLQPGGTNEKLFF.

CDR3 protein: CASSRGGDTEAFF. Here the CDR3 DNA reads TGTGCCAGCAGCCGCGGGGGTGACACTGAAGCTTTCTTT. This rearrangement joins TRBV6-5 to TRBJ1-1, with D maybe TRBD1 (5 bases). CDR1 and CDR2 (germline): MNHEY, SVGAGI. The ends were cut back, 6 bases at V and 3 bases at J, with 11 bases in the middle. The CDR3 contains 13 residues.